These T cell receptor beta chains were read from a single sample in a study of blood T cell repertoires in COVID-19. Measured with immunoSEQ multiplex PCR; TCRdb has only the in-frame clones, and not every one. The sample has about 190,000 clones, more than 60% seen once. Sequences were obtained from peripheral blood. These receptors originate from a woman in her forties or fifties with acute or convalescent COVID-19. CDR3s include the opening cysteine and the closing phenylalanine or tryptophan. The order of the fields is CDR3 protein, V gene, J gene.

CASSFTGASYEQYF,TRBV11-3,TRBJ2-7
CASSDLKRREGNIQYF,TRBV2,TRBJ2-4
CASSPTTGTGGSNEQFF,TRBV7-9,TRBJ2-1
CASSNDRRYGYTF,TRBV3-1/TRBV3-2,TRBJ1-2
CAWSVRTTTNEKLFF,TRBV30,TRBJ1-4
CASSLTVDRAYGYTF,TRBV7-8,TRBJ1-2
CASAINMGPGTQYF,TRBV6-5,TRBJ2-3
CASSFQSNTGELFF,TRBV7-9,TRBJ2-2
CASSLGSDRGRRGYTF,TRBV5-6,TRBJ1-2
CASSLWASGTDTQYF,TRBV7-2,TRBJ2-3
CASSQQPGQGDSPLHF,TRBV5-1,TRBJ1-6
CATRHAWDRTRLEQYF,TRBV19,TRBJ2-7
CASSVPGQGHDGYTF,TRBV5-4,TRBJ1-2
CASRSSGGASYEQYF,TRBV6-5,TRBJ2-7
CASSPTGQNWSPLHF,TRBV27,TRBJ1-6
CASSLQGLSSYNSPLHF,TRBV19,TRBJ1-6
CAWILQGQANTEAFF,TRBV30,TRBJ1-1
CASRTTLSLTF,TRBV28,TRBJ1-2
CASSQWAQGYTDTQYF,TRBV4-3,TRBJ2-3
CASRLTGPTEAFF,TRBV28,TRBJ1-1
CASRSPTGNTEAFF,TRBV6-5,TRBJ1-1
CASSLESSGPDTQYF,TRBV5-5,TRBJ2-3
CASSFIRDTLSGNTIYF,TRBV18,TRBJ1-3
CASSLGPFGGSNQPQHF,TRBV28,TRBJ1-5
CASSRGYGELFF,TRBV3-1/TRBV3-2,TRBJ2-2
CASSLAGGVYEQYF,TRBV13,TRBJ2-7
CASSQTSGGGEKLFF,TRBV4-2,TRBJ1-4
CASSLDRGGTEAFF,TRBV7-2,TRBJ1-1
CASSLILTGASSGEKLFF,TRBV28,TRBJ1-4
CASSQDDLAGRETQYF,TRBV4-3,TRBJ2-5
CASSQGWGTLAVQETQYF,TRBV3-1/TRBV3-2,TRBJ2-5
CASKLTEANYGYTF,TRBV6-5,TRBJ1-2
CASSPGSGPGELFF,TRBV5-4,TRBJ2-2
CAILKPSGHGQGYTF,TRBV28,TRBJ1-2
CASSPQGARLLSWGNTIYF,TRBV28,TRBJ1-3
CCGSGAGGPGNEQFF,TRBV29-1,TRBJ2-1
CASSLGLINYEQYF,TRBV7-2,TRBJ2-7
CASSPRGSGSTDTQYF,TRBV14,TRBJ2-3
CASSAGLAGPLSYEQYF,TRBV2,TRBJ2-7
CASSIDPINSPLHF,TRBV5-1,TRBJ1-6
CASNRVAGEGEQYF,TRBV5-1,TRBJ2-7
CASSQGGVPGELFF,TRBV3-1/TRBV3-2,TRBJ2-2
CASSARTGGLTTEAFF,TRBV2,TRBJ1-1
CASSPVDNRVSTDTQYF,TRBV5-4,TRBJ2-3
CASSPRDRGPINGELFF,TRBV18,TRBJ2-2
CASSLTLERTEAFF,TRBV27,TRBJ1-1
CASSSRQGRTSYTF,TRBV5-1,TRBJ1-2
CSASPSQGAGSPLHF,TRBV20-1,TRBJ1-6
CASSSGGQVRAYGYTF,TRBV28,TRBJ1-2
CASSLDGSSGSRGQYF,TRBV7-2,TRBJ2-5
CASSFPGQGSTEAFF,TRBV6-5,TRBJ1-1
CASSLTGSLAGYEQYF,TRBV5-1,TRBJ2-7
CASSQGLAGGAGELFF,TRBV11-3,TRBJ2-2
CSVGQVGTDTQYF,TRBV29-1,TRBJ2-3
CASSEDRGRTEAFF,TRBV7-2,TRBJ1-1
CASGPGQSNEQFF,TRBV12-5,TRBJ2-1
CATMGAIVNTEAFF,TRBV2,TRBJ1-1
CASSLRGGSYEQYF,TRBV6-6,TRBJ2-7
CASSEGGAEQYF,TRBV19,TRBJ2-7
CASSYGQRNTIYF,TRBV6-5,TRBJ1-3